The 30 T cell receptor beta chains below all came from one sample that was sequenced in a study of pediatric ulcerative colitis. Repertoires were generated with immunoSEQ multiplex PCR, while TCRdb's copy carries only in-frame clones and drops some. The sample consists of more than 40,000 clones, 78% of them appearing once. Rectal tissue came from one to two pinch biopsies taken at colonoscopy. The specimen sequenced was gut tissue. All receptors derive from a girl between 5 and 17 years old with moderate ulcerative colitis.

The J gene is TRBJ2-1, the V gene TRBV19; TRBD2 agrees at 8 bases. Trimming removed 3 bases from V and 2 bases from J; junction bases left unmatched: 6. Germline assignment: CDR1 LNHDA and CDR2 SQIVND (reference sequence). This CDR3 is 16 amino acids long. The CDR3 sequence: CASSIRGGSAYNEQFF. The CDR3 DNA reads as TGTGCCAGTAGTATCCGGGGGGGGAGTGCCTACAATGAGCAGTTCTTC.

This chain joins TRBV5-4 and TRBJ1-6, with D possibly being TRBD1 (5 bases). V was cut by 0 bases and J by 8 bases, with 9 bases left in between. There are 14 residues in the CDR3. Germline assignment: CDR1 SGHNT and CDR2 YYREEE (reference sequence). The chain's CDR3 is CASSLGRDYSPLHF. DNA for the CDR3: TGTGCCAGCAGCTTGGGCCGGGACTATTCACCCCTCCACTTT.

The chain employs TRBV6-5 and TRBJ2-7; D not resolved. The CDR3 is made up of 14 amino acids. Germline V gene data show CDR1 as MNHEY and CDR2 as SVGAGI. V was pared by 2 bases and J by 0 bases, with 8 bases between. This chain's CDR3 is CASSYGRSSYEQYF. DNA of the CDR3: TGTGCCAGCAGTTACGGACGGAGCTCCTACGAGCAGTACTTC.

The chain is built from TRBV19 and TRBJ1-4; the match to TRBD1 covers 7 bases. V was pared by 9 bases and J by 7 bases, with 8 bases of the junction left unmatched. The CDR3 runs to 13 residues. Germline V gives CDR1 LNHDA, CDR2 SQIVND (reference sequence). The CDR3 DNA reads TGTGCCAGCGTTGACAGGGCACTTGAAAAACTGTTTTTT. Residues: CASVDRALEKLFF.

The V and J genes are TRBV7-9 and TRBJ1-3; no reliable D call. V shed 3 bases and J shed 4 bases, with 7 bases lying between them. Germline assignment: CDR1 SEHNR and CDR2 FQNEAQ (reference sequence). This CDR3 has 13 amino acids. In DNA, the CDR3 is TGTGCCAGCAGCTTCGGAGGGGGAAACACCATATATTTT. This codes for CASSFGGGNTIYF. Full variable domain (remainder filled in from reference TRBV7-9 and TRBJ1-3): DTGVSQNPRHKITKRGQNVTFRCDPISEHNRLYWYRQTLGQGPEFLTYFQNEAQLEKSRLLSDRFSAERPKGSFSTLEIQRTEQGDSAMYLCASSFGGGNTIYFGEGSWLTVV.

A remark on this clone: One junction end does not reproduce the germline sequence, and a read error may be involved. This chain links TRBV30 with TRBJ2-7, with D uncertain. CDR3 length equals 12 residues. The germline V gene encodes CDR1 GTSNPN and CDR2 SVGIG (reference sequence). The CDR3, as DNA: TGTGCCTGGAGGCAGTGGGCGGAATCCCTCCTCTTC. Translating it yields CAWRQWAESLLF.

The sample holds one count of this clone. The chain carries TRBV7-2 and TRBJ1-1; 7 nucleotides align to TRBD1. The junction had 5 bases not matched to a gene; V was cut back by 1 base and J by 9 bases. Germline V gene sequence: CDR1 SGHTA, CDR2 FQGNSA. The CDR3 runs 13 residues. The CDR3 region is CASSLGGTAKAFF. CDR3 nucleotides: TGTGCCAGCAGCTTAGGAGGGACAGCCAAAGCTTTCTTT.

The genes are TRBV4-2 and TRBJ1-2; maybe TRBD1 (5 bases). V lost 6 bases and J 8 bases, leaving 19 bases between the germline ends. The CDR3 contains 14 residues. Per the germline V gene, CDR1 is LGHNA and CDR2 is YNFKEQ. DNA of the CDR3: TGTGCCAGCAGTTTAGGAACAGTAAGGGGCGGCTACACCTTC. Translated, it gives CASSLGTVRGGYTF.

The V call is TRBV28, the J call TRBJ1-1; D is unresolved. The CDR3 sequence is 11 residues long. V lost 10 bases to trimming and J lost 2 bases, with 8 bases between them. The V gene's germline CDR1 is MDHEN and CDR2 SYDVKM. The CDR3 protein is CATKRNTEAFF. In nucleotides, the CDR3 is TGTGCCACCAAGAGAAACACTGAAGCTTTCTTT.

This rearrangement joins TRBV4-3 to TRBJ2-1; D might be TRBD1 (5 bases). The CDR3 is 14 residues long. The V end was cut by 1 base, the J end by 6 bases, with 10 bases between. In germline, CDR1 is LGHNA, CDR2 YSLEER. The CDR3 reads CASSQAGQGNEQFF. CDR3 bases: TGCGCCAGCAGCCAAGCCGGGCAGGGCAATGAGCAGTTCTTC.

V is TRBV6-1 and J is TRBJ1-4; D gene unclear. With 5 bases removed from V and 8 bases from J, the gap between germline ends came to 12 bases. This CDR3 region has 13 residues. CDR1 is MNHNS and CDR2 is SASEGT in the germline V gene. The CDR3 protein is CASSSGVWEKLFF. CDR3 coding DNA: TGTGCCAGCAGTAGCGGGGTTTGGGAAAAACTGTTTTTT.

The rearrangement joins TRBV4-1 to TRBJ2-3; 8 nucleotides agree with TRBD1. CDR3 length: 15 residues. Germline V gene sequence: CDR1 MGHRA, CDR2 YSYEKL. The V segment lost 5 bases and the J segment 2 bases; nucleotides outside the gene matches: 6. CDR3 bases: TGCGCCAGCAGCTGGGGACAGGTTAACACAGATACGCAGTATTTT. Protein: CASSWGQVNTDTQYF.

The chain employs TRBV30 and TRBJ2-3; the D gene is possibly TRBD2 (7 bases). The V gene's germline CDR1 is GTSNPN and CDR2 SVGIG (reference sequence). The CDR3 has 13 amino acids. V shed 2 bases and J shed 4 bases, with 10 bases lying between them. The CDR3 loop is CAWSQGRADTQYF. The CDR3 region has the DNA TGTGCCTGGAGTCAGGGGAGGGCAGATACGCAGTATTTT.

The chain uses TRBV5-1 and TRBJ1-2, with 9 bases identical to TRBD1. Germline CDR1 and CDR2: SGHRS and YFSETQ. The CDR3 contains 16 residues. The V and J ends lost 1 base and 4 bases, in that order; junction bases with no gene match: 8. The DNA for the CDR3 is TGCGCCAGCAGCTTGACAGGGGGCGTAGAGGGCTATGGCTACACCTTC. This codes for CASSLTGGVEGYGYTF.

The chain employs TRBV27 and TRBJ2-1; the match to TRBD2 covers 9 bases. In germline, CDR1 is MNHEY, CDR2 SMNVEV (reference sequence). The CDR3 is 19 amino acids. Trimming took 6 bases from V and 5 from J; bases not matched to a gene: 20. CDR3: CASSLARGSGRQRDNEQFF. In DNA form, the CDR3 reads TGTGCCAGCAGCCTTGCGAGGGGCAGCGGGAGGCAAAGGGACAATGAGCAGTTCTTC.

The rearrangement uses TRBV7-9 and TRBJ2-5, with no clear D. This CDR3 is built from 11 residues. The ends were cut back, 5 bases at V and 5 bases at J, with 6 bases in the middle. CDR1 is SEHNR, CDR2 FQNEAQ, per germline (reference sequence). The CDR3 sequence: CASSQAETQYF. Written as DNA, the CDR3 is TGTGCCAGCAGCCAGGCGGAGACCCAGTACTTC.

CDR3 loop: CASSTTGGDGYTF. The CDR3 region has the DNA TGTGCCAGCAGTACTACAGGAGGGGACGGCTACACCTTC. The chain is built from TRBV6-6 and TRBJ1-2, with TRBD1 as a possible D gene (5 bases). V gave up 5 bases and J gave up 8 bases, with 15 bases separating them. Germline V gene sequence: CDR1 MNHNY, CDR2 SVGAGI (reference sequence). This CDR3 is built from 13 residues.

The chain recombines TRBV4-3 with TRBJ2-2, with unresolved D. This CDR3 is built from 15 residues. Looked up from germline, CDR1 is LGHNA and CDR2 is YSLEER. Trimming stripped 0 bases from V and 5 bases from J, with 10 bases between. The CDR3 DNA is TGCGCCAGCAGCCAAGATCGAGAAGCGACCGGGGAGCTGTTTTTT. Protein product: CASSQDREATGELFF.

This clone was seen a single time. The rearrangement joins TRBV19 to TRBJ1-6; possible D gene TRBD1, 5 bases. V lost 5 bases, J lost 8 bases, and 10 bases lay in between. The CDR3 covers 13 residues. Germline V gene data show CDR1 as LNHDA and CDR2 as SQIVND (reference sequence). The CDR3 sequence is CASSGAGDSPLHF. The CDR3 DNA follows: TGTGCCAGTAGTGGGGCAGGAGATTCACCCCTCCACTTT.

The chain couples TRBV6-1 to TRBJ1-2; tentative D call: TRBD1 (5 bases). Germline V gene lookup returns CDR1 MNHNS and CDR2 SASEGT. The V end was cut by 2 bases, the J end by 8 bases, with 24 bases between. The CDR3 extends over 17 amino acids. CDR3 region: CASSERLQGGTRWGYTF. The CDR3, as DNA: TGTGCCAGCAGTGAAAGGTTGCAGGGCGGAACTAGGTGGGGCTACACCTTC.

In its sample, this clone was seen once. This sequence joins TRBV2 and TRBJ1-5, with D tentatively TRBD1 (5 bases). CDR1 is SNHLY and CDR2 is FYNNEI in the germline V gene. V was trimmed by 6 bases and J by 0 bases, leaving 12 bases between them. The CDR3 has 15 amino acids. Here the CDR3 reads CASRKDRYSNQPQHF. The CDR3 coding sequence is TGTGCCAGCAGGAAAGACAGATATAGCAATCAGCCCCAGCATTTT.

This clone was counted only a few times. The V and J genes are TRBV5-4 and TRBJ1-2, with D perhaps TRBD1 (5 bases). Germline lookup yields CDR1 SGHNT and CDR2 YYREEE (reference sequence). The CDR3 loop spans 13 amino acids. V was trimmed by 0 bases and J by 4 bases, leaving 7 bases between them. CDR3 in DNA: TGTGCCAGCAGCTTGGCAGGGACCTATGGCTACACCTTC. It is translated as CASSLAGTYGYTF.

The chain combines TRBV30 with TRBJ1-3, with D maybe TRBD1 (6 bases). The germline CDR1 and CDR2 sequences are GTSNPN and SVGIG (reference sequence). The CDR3 totals 15 residues. Trimming stripped 1 base from V and 0 bases from J, with 10 bases between. The CDR3 DNA follows: TGTGCCTGGAGTGGGGACACACACTCTGGAAACACCATATATTTT. Residues: CAWSGDTHSGNTIYF.

The V gene is TRBV7-9, the J gene TRBJ2-7, with 10 bases fitting TRBD2. After removal of 5 bases from V and 2 bases from J, the junction contained 6 bases not matched to a gene. The CDR3 consists of 15 residues. CDR1 is SEHNR, CDR2 FQNEAQ, per germline (reference sequence). CDR3 coding DNA: TGTGCCAGCAGCCTCGTGAGCGGGAGGGCCTACGAGCAGTACTTC. It specifies CASSLVSGRAYEQYF.

V usage is TRBV6-1 and J usage is TRBJ1-3, with unresolved D. Germline CDR1 MNHNS, CDR2 SASEGT. CDR3 length: 14 residues. The V end lost 2 bases, the J end lost 3 bases, and 8 bases lay between the germline ends. CDR3 residues: CASSELTVGNTIYF. CDR3 DNA: TGTGCCAGCAGTGAATTGACGGTTGGAAACACCATATATTTT.

As regards this clone: The limits of the CDR3 on the DNA are not certain, so only TCRdb's listed CDR3 is given. The chain is built from TRBV29-1 and TRBJ1-2; TRBD1 reflects the table's D call only, with no check against the DNA. The germline gives CDR1 SQVTM, CDR2 ANQGSEA. The CDR3 has 12 residues if both end residues are counted. The CDR3 loop is CSVVVAGGTGAF.

The gene calls are TRBV7-2 and TRBJ1-6; the D gene is possibly TRBD1 (5 bases). Per germline, CDR1 SGHTA and CDR2 FQGNSA. There are 14 residues in the CDR3. The V end was cut by 4 bases, the J end by 9 bases, with 13 bases between. This chain's CDR3 is CASSSTLTVSPLHF. For the CDR3, the DNA is TGTGCCAGCAGCTCCACTTTGACAGTTTCACCCCTCCACTTT.

The genes are TRBV18 and TRBJ1-5, with TRBD1 as a possible D gene (6 bases). CDR3 length equals 14 residues. Germline V gives CDR1 KGHSH, CDR2 LQKENI. The V and J ends lost 5 bases and 3 bases respectively, with 11 bases between them. The CDR3, as DNA: TGTGCCAGCTCAGTGGACAGAGTCAATCAGCCCCAGCATTTT. It is translated as CASSVDRVNQPQHF. The full variable domain, with the rest looked up from reference TRBV18 and TRBJ1-5, is NAGVMQNPRHLVRRRGQEARLRCSPMKGHSHVYWYRQLPEEGLKFMVYLQKENIIDESGMPKERFSAEFPKEGPSILRIQQVVRGDSAAYFCASSVDRVNQPQHFGDGTRLSIL.

This clone has only a few counts. V usage is TRBV7-8 and J usage is TRBJ1-5, with D tentatively TRBD1 (5 bases). CDR1 and CDR2 from the germline V gene are SGHVS and FQNEAQ. The CDR3 runs to 15 residues. The V end lost 3 bases, the J end lost 9 bases, and 18 bases lay between the germline ends. The CDR3 loop reads CASSLTGTPTRPQHF. The DNA of the CDR3 is TGTGCCAGCAGCTTGACCGGGACTCCTACGAGGCCCCAGCATTTT.

CDR3 bases: TGTGCCAGCTCACCATACTCTACAGGGGTCGAGCAGTACTTC. Translation gives CASSPYSTGVEQYF. The V and J genes are TRBV18 and TRBJ2-7; 7 positions match TRBD1. The CDR3 is 14 residues long. Looked up from germline, CDR1 is KGHSH and CDR2 is LQKENI. V was pared by 2 bases and J by 6 bases, with 7 bases of the junction left unmatched.